The 28 T cell receptor beta chains presented below share a single source sample, sequenced in a study of Tregs in tolerant kidney transplant recipients. TCRdb's table, derived via immunoSEQ multiplex PCR, lists solely in-frame clones and lacks some. The sample has about 240,000 clones; around 82% are singletons. Sample: CD4+ T cells from blood. These receptors originate from a human donor in good health.

This sequence joins TRBV6-5 and TRBJ2-2; D unclear. Germline V gene sequence: CDR1 MNHEY, CDR2 SVGAGI. The ends were cut back, 5 bases at V and 6 bases at J, with 7 bases in the middle. This CDR3 is built from 12 residues. DNA for the CDR3: TGTGCCAGCAGTCGCCGGGCCGGGGAGCTGTTTTTT. Protein: CASSRRAGELFF.

The V gene is TRBV7-2, the J gene TRBJ2-3, with 15 nucleotides matching TRBD2. The CDR3 length is 16 residues. The junction had 6 bases not matched to a gene; V was cut back by 5 bases and J by 6 bases. Germline V gives CDR1 SGHTA, CDR2 FQGNSA. The CDR3 loop reads CASSRAGTSGRDTQYF. The CDR3, as DNA: TGTGCCAGCAGCCGAGCTGGGACTAGCGGGAGGGATACGCAGTATTTT.

The chain couples TRBV7-9 to TRBJ1-4, with TRBD1 matching over 9 bases. The CDR3 is made up of 17 amino acids. Germline V gene data show CDR1 as SEHNR and CDR2 as FQNEAQ (reference sequence). The junction had 15 bases not matched to a gene; V was cut back by 11 bases and J by 2 bases. CDR3 sequence: CAGGQGKRMVTNEKLFF. CDR3 sequence (DNA): TGTGCCGGGGGACAGGGAAAAAGGATGGTGACTAATGAAAAACTGTTTTTT.

A single count supports this clone. This sequence joins TRBV7-9 and TRBJ2-7; TRBD1 aligns across 9 bases. V gave up 4 bases and J gave up 2 bases; unmatched junction bases: 6. CDR1 SEHNR and CDR2 FQNEAQ come from the germline V gene (reference sequence). The CDR3 covers 15 residues. Written as DNA, the CDR3 is TGTGCCAGCAGCTCCTCCACAGGGGGCCCCTACGAGCAGTACTTC. Amino acid sequence: CASSSSTGGPYEQYF.

The chain links TRBV29-1 to TRBJ2-7; 8 bases map to TRBD1. There are 16 residues in the CDR3. The germline CDR1 and CDR2 sequences are SQVTM and ANQGSEA. The J segment lost 0 bases and the V segment lost 0 bases, leaving 7 bases of the junction unmatched. The CDR3 nucleotides read TGCAGCGTTGAAGAGGTCCCGGGACAGGCCTCCTACGAGCAGTACTTC. Protein sequence: CSVEEVPGQASYEQYF.

The V gene is TRBV11-2, the J gene TRBJ2-5, with 14 positions matching TRBD2. The V and J ends lost 2 bases and 4 bases, in that order; junction bases with no gene match: 12. The CDR3 covers 19 residues. Germline V gives CDR1 SGHAT, CDR2 FQNNGV. The CDR3 loop is CASSLQGATSGRAAETQYF. As DNA, the CDR3 is TGTGCCAGCAGCTTACAGGGCGCGACTAGCGGGAGGGCCGCAGAGACCCAGTACTTC.

The V and J genes are TRBV27 and TRBJ2-7; 7 bases align to TRBD2. The junction had 12 bases not matched to a gene; V was cut back by 2 bases and J by 2 bases. CDR1 and CDR2 (germline): MNHEY, SMNVEV (reference sequence). CDR3 length: 17 residues. CDR3 DNA sequence: TGTGCCAGCAGTTTAAGCCAGCGGGGCTCCTTAACCTACGAGCAGTACTTC. Protein: CASSLSQRGSLTYEQYF.

The chain links TRBV13 to TRBJ2-2, with D possibly TRBD2 on 5 matching bases. Germline V gene lookup returns CDR1 PRHDT and CDR2 FYEKMQ (reference sequence). The V end lost 0 bases, the J end lost 3 bases, and 8 bases lay between the germline ends. The CDR3 extends over 15 amino acids. The CDR3 DNA is TGTGCCAGCAGCTTAGGCCGCGGGTACACCGGGGAGCTGTTTTTT. Amino acid sequence: CASSLGRGYTGELFF.

This clone was seen just once. The gene calls are TRBV4-2 and TRBJ2-3; D uncertain. The CDR3 totals 16 residues. Trimming cost V 1 base and J 4 bases, with 15 bases left between them. Germline lookup yields CDR1 LGHNA and CDR2 YNFKEQ. CDR3 bases: TGTGCCAGCAGCCAAGCGGCAGGCGGTGAGTCAGATACGCAGTATTTT. It codes for CASSQAAGGESDTQYF.

This chain connects TRBV7-3 to TRBJ2-7; 8 bases align to TRBD1. The germline V gene has CDR1 SGHTA and CDR2 FQGTGA. The CDR3 spans 13 residues. Trimming cost V 5 bases and J 3 bases; bases outside gene matches: 3. The chain's CDR3 is CASSPQGGYEQYF. In DNA form, the CDR3 reads TGTGCCAGCAGCCCACAGGGGGGCTACGAGCAGTACTTC.

There are a few counts of this clone. The chain couples TRBV5-1 to TRBJ2-1; 10 bases agree with TRBD1. The CDR3 extends over 13 amino acids. With V trimmed by 6 bases and J by 6 bases, 3 bases remained unmatched. Germline V lookup: CDR1 SGHRS, CDR2 YFSETQ. The CDR3 loop reads CASTRTGGNEQFF. The CDR3 coding sequence is TGCGCCAGCACTCGGACAGGGGGCAATGAGCAGTTCTTC.

The V and J genes are TRBV2 and TRBJ1-3, with D unclear. V gave up 8 bases and J gave up 0 bases, with 11 bases separating them. This CDR3 has 14 residues. CDR1 is SNHLY and CDR2 is FYNNEI in the germline V gene. DNA for the CDR3: TGTGCCAGCGCTCCGGAGGGCTCTGGAAACACCATATATTTT. Translation: CASAPEGSGNTIYF.

The chain couples TRBV7-8 to TRBJ1-5; weak D call: TRBD1 (5 bases). This CDR3 is 13 amino acids long. Germline CDR1 reads SGHVS; CDR2 reads FQNEAQ. The germline V and J ends were trimmed by 3 bases and 7 bases, with 10 bases remaining between them. As DNA, the CDR3 is TGTGCCAGCAGCTTGGCCAGGGAGCAGCCCCAGCATTTT. This encodes CASSLAREQPQHF.

The rearrangement links TRBV5-1 to TRBJ2-5, with TRBD1 as a possible D gene (6 bases). Deletions cut 4 bases from V and 6 bases from J, with 22 bases between. Germline V gene sequence: CDR1 SGHRS, CDR2 YFSETQ. CDR3 length: 16 amino acids. The CDR3: CASSQRVDRKIKTQYF. The CDR3 nucleotides read TGCGCCAGCAGCCAAAGAGTAGACAGGAAGATCAAGACCCAGTACTTC.

In DNA, the CDR3 is TGTGCCAGTAGCTTCTCCCGCATAGACAGGGGATCTCAGCCCCAGCATTTT. It yields the protein CASSFSRIDRGSQPQHF. The V and J genes are TRBV19 and TRBJ1-5; 8 positions match TRBD1. CDR1 and CDR2 (germline): LNHDA, SQIVND (reference sequence). The ends lost 6 bases at V and 6 bases at J; junction bases unmatched: 16. The CDR3 is made up of 17 amino acids. The whole variable domain, remainder taken from reference TRBV19 and TRBJ1-5, is DGGITQSPKYLFRKEGQNVTLSCEQNLNHDAMYWYRQDPGQGLRLIYYSQIVNDFQKGDIAEGYSVSREKKESFPLTVTSAQKNPTAFYLCASSFSRIDRGSQPQHFGDGTRLSIL.

This clone was seen a handful of times. DNA for the CDR3: TGTGCCACCCTTATAGACAGTAACTATGGCTACACCTTC. This sequence encodes CATLIDSNYGYTF. The chain couples TRBV6-5 to TRBJ1-2, with D possibly TRBD1 on 5 matching bases. The CDR3 loop spans 13 amino acids. Trimming removed 10 bases at V and 1 base at J, with 13 bases between. From germline, CDR1 is MNHEY and CDR2 SVGAGI.

This clone has just one count. This chain connects TRBV6-1 to TRBJ2-1; 8 bases are a match to TRBD1. The CDR3 spans 12 residues. Trimming removed 8 bases from V and 16 bases from J; junction bases left unmatched: 13. The V gene's germline CDR1 is MNHNS and CDR2 SASEGT. The chain's CDR3 is CASYTGGGTFFF. CDR3 in DNA: TGTGCCAGCTACACAGGGGGTGGAACTTTTTTCTTC.

The chain is built from TRBV11-2 and TRBJ1-1; D unresolved. Trimming took off 5 bases at V and 5 bases at J, with 21 bases between the two ends. Germline V gives CDR1 SGHAT, CDR2 FQNNGV. CDR3 size: 16 residues. The CDR3 loop reads CASSPHIRVVGTEAFF. As DNA, the CDR3 is TGTGCCAGCAGCCCCCACATTAGGGTGGTTGGGACTGAAGCTTTCTTT.

This clone appeared once. CDR3 residues: CASSPYRDGSYEQYF. The CDR3, as DNA: TGTGCCAGCTCCCCCTACCGGGACGGTTCCTACGAGCAGTACTTC. This chain links TRBV2 with TRBJ2-7; D may match TRBD1 or TRBD2 (5 bases each). V lost 8 bases to trimming and J lost 1 base, with 18 bases between them. Per germline, CDR1 SNHLY and CDR2 FYNNEI. This CDR3 is 15 amino acids long.

The chain couples TRBV30 to TRBJ1-2; TRBD1 agrees at 9 bases. The CDR3 has 13 amino acids. CDR1 and CDR2 (germline): GTSNPN, SVGIG (reference sequence). Trimming at V came to 3 bases and at J to 8 bases, leaving 7 bases not matched to a gene. CDR3 protein: CAWREQGARGYTF. In nucleotides, the CDR3 is TGTGCCTGGAGGGAACAGGGGGCGCGAGGCTACACCTTC.

Points on this clone: One end of the junction varies from germline; a read error may be responsible. The chain recombines TRBV7-3 with TRBJ2-2, with TRBD1 identical over 7 bases. The length of the CDR3 is 17 residues. Germline V gene sequence: CDR1 SGHTA, CDR2 FQGTGA. In DNA, the CDR3 is TGTGCCAGCAGCTTAGCGCCTCCACAGGGGAACATCGGGGAGCTGTTTTTT. Protein: CASSLAPPQGNIGELFF. The full variable domain, in which reference TRBV7-3 and TRBJ2-2 provide the parts outside the CDR3, is GAGVSQTPSNKVTEKGKYVELRCDPISGHTALYWYRQSLGQGPEFLIYFQGTGAADDSGLPNDRFFAVRPEGSVSTLKIQRTERGDSAVYLCASSLAPPQGNIGELFFGEGSRLTVL.

This clone was found a few times. V is TRBV6-6 and J is TRBJ1-1; D ambiguous. This CDR3 is built from 12 residues. Trimming removed 4 bases from V and 5 bases from J, with 8 bases in between. Germline CDR1 and CDR2: MNHNY and SVGAGI (reference sequence). Written as DNA, the CDR3 is TGTGCCAGCAGTTCATCGAAAACTGAAGCTTTCTTT. It is translated as CASSSSKTEAFF.

The chain couples TRBV10-1 to TRBJ1-1; possible D gene TRBD1, 5 bases. V lost 2 bases and J lost 7, with 11 bases in between. The CDR3 loop spans 13 amino acids. Looked up from germline, CDR1 is WNHNN and CDR2 is SYGVQD (reference sequence). CDR3 amino acids: CASSERRRGEAFF. CDR3 bases: TGCGCCAGCAGTGAGAGGAGAAGGGGTGAAGCTTTCTTT.

Comment on this clone: The sample has other DNA sequences that encode this CDR3 too. This chain connects TRBV6-5 to TRBJ1-1; no clear D. The V and J ends lost 6 bases and 11 bases respectively, with 13 bases between them. The germline gives CDR1 MNHEY, CDR2 SVGAGI. CDR3 length equals 11 residues. The CDR3 here is CASRASRAAFF. CDR3 DNA sequence: TGTGCCAGCAGGGCAAGCCGCGCCGCTTTCTTT.

The chain links TRBV25-1 to TRBJ1-5; 7 nucleotides match TRBD1. This CDR3 region has 12 residues. Germline CDR1 MGHDK, CDR2 SYGVNS. The V gene end was trimmed by 7 bases and the J gene end by 4 bases; junction bases not matched to a gene: 1. The CDR3 region is CASTQGNQPQHF. DNA for the CDR3: TGTGCCAGCACACAGGGGAATCAGCCCCAGCATTTT.

This chain connects TRBV5-1 to TRBJ2-3; no clear D. The CDR3 extends over 14 amino acids. Germline CDR1 and CDR2: SGHRS and YFSETQ. Trimming cost V 3 bases and J 1 base, with 9 bases left between them. In nucleotides, the CDR3 is TGCGCCAGCAGCTCTCCAAAGGGCACAGATACGCAGTATTTT. Residues: CASSSPKGTDTQYF. Looking up the rest from reference TRBV5-1 and TRBJ2-3 gives the full variable domain: KAGVTQTPRYLIKTRGQQVTLSCSPISGHRSVSWYQQTPGQGLQFLFEYFSETQRNKGNFPGRFSGRQFSNSRSEMNVSTLELGDSALYLCASSSPKGTDTQYFGPGTRLTVL.

The chain uses TRBV2 and TRBJ2-3; no reliable D call. The CDR3 runs 12 residues. V was cut by 7 bases and J by 7 bases, with 12 bases left in between. The germline V gene has CDR1 SNHLY and CDR2 FYNNEI. Written as DNA, the CDR3 is TGTGCCAGCATGCAGAACGCTAATACGCAGTATTTT. Translating it yields CASMQNANTQYF.

This clone was counted a few times. The chain combines TRBV21-1 with TRBJ1-2; the table's D call, TRBD1, has no DNA check behind it. TRBV21-1 is termed a pseudogene. There are 13 residues in the CDR3. The DNA for the CDR3 is TGTGCCGGATCGACAGGGGGCTCCTCTGGCTACACCTTC. Translated: CAGSTGGSSGYTF.